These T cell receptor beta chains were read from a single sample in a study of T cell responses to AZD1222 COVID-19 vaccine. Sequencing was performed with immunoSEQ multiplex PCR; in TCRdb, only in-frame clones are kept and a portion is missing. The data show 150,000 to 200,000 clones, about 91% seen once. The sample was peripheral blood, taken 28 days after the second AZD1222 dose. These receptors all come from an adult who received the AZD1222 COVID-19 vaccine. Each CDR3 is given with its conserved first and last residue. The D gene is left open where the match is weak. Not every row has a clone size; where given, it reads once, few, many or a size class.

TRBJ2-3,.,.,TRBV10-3,CAISEVASTQYF,TGTGCCATCAGTGAGGTCGCAAGTACGCAGTATTTT
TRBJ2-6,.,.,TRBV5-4,CASRNSPGAGANVLTF,TGTGCCAGCAGGAATTCCCCGGGGGCCGGGGCCAACGTCCTGACTTTC
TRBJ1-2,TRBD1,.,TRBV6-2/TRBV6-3,CASSYAVRTGANYGYTF,TGTGCCAGCAGTTACGCTGTGAGGACAGGGGCTAACTATGGCTACACCTTC
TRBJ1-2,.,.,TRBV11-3,CASSLPGRGDGYTF,TGTGCCAGCAGCTTGCCCGGACGGGGGGATGGCTACACCTTC
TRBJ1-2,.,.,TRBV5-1,CASREGGYGYTF,TGCGCCAGCAGAGAGGGGGGCTATGGCTACACCTTC
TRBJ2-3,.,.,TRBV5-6,CASSITDTQYF,TGTGCCAGCAGCATTACAGATACGCAGTATTTT
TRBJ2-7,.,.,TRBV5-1,CASSLGTEVYEQYF,TGCGCCAGCAGCTTGGGGACAGAGGTCTACGAGCAGTACTTC
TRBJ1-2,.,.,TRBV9,CASSVAGGPYGYTF,TGTGCCAGCAGCGTAGCTGGGGGGCCCTATGGCTACACCTTC
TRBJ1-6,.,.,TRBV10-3,CAISTSEDNSPLHF,TGTGCCATCAGCACCTCAGAGGATAATTCACCCCTCCACTTT
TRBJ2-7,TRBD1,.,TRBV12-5,CASGLDRVWDEQYF,TGTGCTAGTGGTTTAGACAGGGTTTGGGACGAGCAGTACTTC
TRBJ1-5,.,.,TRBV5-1,CASSLAGEGQPQHF,TGCGCCAGCAGCTTGGCGGGGGAAGGGCAGCCCCAGCATTTT
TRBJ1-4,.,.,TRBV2,CASSGGTSNEKLFF,TGTGCCAGCAGTGGAGGGACCTCTAATGAAAAACTGTTTTTT
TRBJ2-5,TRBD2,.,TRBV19,CASSWKGLAGGRETQYF,TGTGCCAGTAGTTGGAAGGGACTAGCGGGGGGCAGGGAGACCCAGTACTTC
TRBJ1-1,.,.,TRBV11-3,CASSLEGGTEAFF,TGTGCCAGCAGCTTAGAGGGGGGGACTGAAGCTTTCTTT
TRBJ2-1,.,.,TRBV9,CASSVDVRGTGEQFF,TGTGCCAGCAGCGTAGACGTACGGGGTACGGGAGAGCAGTTCTTC
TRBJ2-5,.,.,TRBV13,CASSLSTEGLMGQETQYF,TGTGCCAGCAGCTTATCGACCGAAGGACTTATGGGCCAAGAGACCCAGTACTTC
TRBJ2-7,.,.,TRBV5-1,CASSLTPAYEQYF,TGCGCCAGCAGCTTGACGCCGGCCTACGAGCAGTACTTC
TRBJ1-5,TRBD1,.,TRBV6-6,CASSSGTAQHF,TGTGCCAGCAGTTCCGGGACAGCCCAGCATTTT
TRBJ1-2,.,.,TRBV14,CASSPRVTALSGYTF,TGTGCCAGCAGCCCCAGGGTAACGGCTTTGAGCGGCTACACCTTC
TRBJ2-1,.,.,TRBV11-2,CASSLGNRYNEQFF,TGTGCCAGCAGCTTAGGCAACAGGTATAATGAGCAGTTCTTC
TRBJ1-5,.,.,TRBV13,CASSSHGGENQPQHF,TGTGCCAGCAGCTCCCACGGGGGTGAAAATCAGCCCCAGCATTTT
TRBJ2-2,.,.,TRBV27,CASSSPGPHTGELFF,TGTGCCAGCAGTTCCCCGGGACCCCACACCGGGGAGCTGTTTTTT
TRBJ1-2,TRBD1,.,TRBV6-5,CASSSGTGGLGGYTF,TGTGCCAGCAGTTCCGGGACAGGGGGTTTAGGTGGCTACACCTTC
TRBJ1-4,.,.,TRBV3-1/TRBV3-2,CASSLGGMKELFF,TGTGCCAGCAGCCTTGGGGGGATGAAGGAACTGTTTTTT
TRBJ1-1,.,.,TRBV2,CASRRLAGRTMNTEAFF,TGTGCCAGCAGGCGTCTCGCCGGGAGAACTATGAACACTGAAGCTTTCTTT
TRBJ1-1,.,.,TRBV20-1,CSARVYTEAFF,TGCAGTGCTAGAGTTTACACTGAAGCTTTCTTT
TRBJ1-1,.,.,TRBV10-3,CAISDKGGTEAFF,TGTGCCATCAGTGATAAAGGGGGCACTGAAGCTTTCTTT
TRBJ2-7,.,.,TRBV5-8,CASSSPLGRLEDEQYF,TGTGCCAGCAGCTCCCCATTAGGTCGACTTGAGGACGAGCAGTACTTC
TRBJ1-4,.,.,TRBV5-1,CASSEGRNNEKLFF,TGCGCCAGCAGCGAGGGGCGGAATAATGAAAAACTGTTTTTT
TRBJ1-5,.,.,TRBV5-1,CASSLEGLQPQHF,TGCGCCAGCAGCTTGGAGGGCCTCCAGCCCCAGCATTTT
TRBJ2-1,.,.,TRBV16,CASSPSRVRGSYNEQFF,TGTGCCAGCAGCCCCTCGAGGGTCAGGGGCTCCTACAATGAGCAGTTCTTC
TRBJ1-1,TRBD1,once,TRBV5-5,CASSLEGPGQGAVNTEAFF,TGTGCCAGCAGCTTGGAGGGCCCGGGACAGGGGGCAGTGAACACTGAAGCTTTCTTT
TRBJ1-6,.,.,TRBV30,CAWSWMNSPLHF,TGTGCCTGGAGTTGGATGAATTCACCCCTCCACTTT
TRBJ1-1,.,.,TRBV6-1,CASSELVWGAFF,TGTGCCAGCAGTGAACTCGTATGGGGGGCTTTCTTT
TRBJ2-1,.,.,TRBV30,CAWSSIQGNEQFF,TGTGCCTGGAGCTCGATACAGGGAAATGAGCAGTTCTTC
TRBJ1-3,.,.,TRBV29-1,CSVRAFSGNTIYF,TGCAGCGTCAGGGCATTCTCTGGAAACACCATATATTTT
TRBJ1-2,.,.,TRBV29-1,CSVEDNAVGGYTF,TGCAGCGTTGAGGACAACGCCGTTGGCGGCTACACCTTC
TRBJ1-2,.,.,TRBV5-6,CASSLVGGLDYGYTF,TGTGCCAGCAGCTTGGTCGGGGGATTGGACTATGGCTACACCTTC
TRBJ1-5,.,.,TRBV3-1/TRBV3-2,CASSQDRDQPQHF,TGTGCCAGCAGCCAAGATAGGGATCAGCCCCAGCATTTT
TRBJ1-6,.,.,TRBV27,CASSLRGGSPLHF,TGTGCCAGCAGTCTGAGAGGGGGTTCACCCCTCCACTTT